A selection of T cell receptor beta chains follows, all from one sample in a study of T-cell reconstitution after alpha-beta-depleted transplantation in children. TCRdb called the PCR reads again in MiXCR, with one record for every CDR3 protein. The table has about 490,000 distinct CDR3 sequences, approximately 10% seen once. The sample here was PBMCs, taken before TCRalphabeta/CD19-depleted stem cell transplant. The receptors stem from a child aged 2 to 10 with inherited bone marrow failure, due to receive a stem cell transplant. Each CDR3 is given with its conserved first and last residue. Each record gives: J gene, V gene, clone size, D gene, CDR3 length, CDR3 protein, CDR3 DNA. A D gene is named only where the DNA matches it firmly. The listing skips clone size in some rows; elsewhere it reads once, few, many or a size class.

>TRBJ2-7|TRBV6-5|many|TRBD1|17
CASSYAPYYQGAYEQYF
TGTGCCAGCAGTTACGCGCCTTATTATCAGGGGGCCTACGAGCAGTACTTC
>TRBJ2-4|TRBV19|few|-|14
CASSISAGRNIQYF
TGTGCCAGTAGTATCTCTGCGGGAAGGAACATTCAGTACTTC
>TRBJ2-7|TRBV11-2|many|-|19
CASSARPGSHTTLSYEQYF
TGTGCCAGCAGCGCCCGACCCGGGTCCCACACCACCCTCTCCTACGAGCAGTACTTC
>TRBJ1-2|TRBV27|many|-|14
CASSLSAANYGYTF
TGTGCCAGCAGTTTATCGGCCGCCAACTATGGCTACACCTTC
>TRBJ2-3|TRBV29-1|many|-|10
CSVPGATQYF
TGCAGCGTGCCCGGAGCTACGCAGTATTTT
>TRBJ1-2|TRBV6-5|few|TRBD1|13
CASSRDSSYGYTF
TGTGCCAGCAGCCGGGACAGCTCTTATGGCTACACCTTC
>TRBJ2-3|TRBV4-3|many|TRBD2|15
CASSPGLAATDTQYF
TGCGCCAGCAGCCCCGGACTAGCGGCCACAGATACGCAGTATTTT
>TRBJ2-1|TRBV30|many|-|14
CAWSVRSPTAEQFF
TGTGCCTGGAGTGTACGCAGCCCTACAGCTGAGCAGTTCTTC
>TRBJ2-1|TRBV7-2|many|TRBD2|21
CASSLGEYGLAGAGSYNEQFF
TGTGCCAGCAGCTTGGGGGAATACGGACTAGCGGGAGCAGGGTCCTACAATGAGCAGTTCTTC
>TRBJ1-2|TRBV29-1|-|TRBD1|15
CSVPAPPGTEVGYTF
TGCAGCGTCCCTGCCCCCCCCGGGACAGAGGTTGGCTACACCTTC
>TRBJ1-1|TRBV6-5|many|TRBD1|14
CASSHGQGYTEAFF
TGTGCCAGCAGTCATGGACAGGGGTACACTGAAGCTTTCTTT
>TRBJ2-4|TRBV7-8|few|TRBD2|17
CASSLDPRLATKNIQYF
TGTGCCAGCAGCTTAGACCCCCGACTAGCGACCAAAAACATTCAGTACTTC
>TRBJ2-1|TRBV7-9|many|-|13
CASSPTATNEQFF
TGTGCCAGCAGCCCGACGGCTACCAATGAGCAGTTCTTC
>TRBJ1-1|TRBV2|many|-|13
CASSDDRKTEAFF
TGTGCCAGCAGTGATGATCGGAAAACCGAAGCTTTCTTT
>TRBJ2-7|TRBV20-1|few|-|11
CSARWGYEQYF
TGCAGTGCTAGATGGGGGTACGAGCAGTACTTC
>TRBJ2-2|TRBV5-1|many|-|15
CASSSRLAATGELFF
TGCGCCAGCAGCTCGCGTTTGGCGGCCACCGGGGAGCTGTTTTTT
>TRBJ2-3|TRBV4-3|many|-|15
CASSQGDGRTDTQYF
TGCGCCAGCAGCCAGGGGGATGGCCGGACAGATACGCAGTATTTT
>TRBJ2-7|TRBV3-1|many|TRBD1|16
CASSQGLGQSVYEQYF
TGTGCCAGCAGCCAAGGCTTGGGACAGTCAGTCTACGAGCAGTACTTC
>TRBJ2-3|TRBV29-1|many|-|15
CSVEDEQGRTDTQYF
TGCAGCGTTGAAGATGAGCAGGGCCGCACAGATACGCAGTATTTT
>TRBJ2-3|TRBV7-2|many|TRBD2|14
CASRAGLGGDTQYF
TGTGCCAGCAGGGCCGGACTAGGCGGAGATACGCAGTATTTT
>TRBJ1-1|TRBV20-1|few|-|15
CSARDPHRGNTEAFF
TGCAGTGCTAGAGATCCCCACCGAGGGAACACTGAAGCTTTCTTT
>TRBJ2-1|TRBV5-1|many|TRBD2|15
CASRHGTSGMGEQFF
TGCGCCAGCAGACATGGGACTAGCGGGATGGGTGAGCAGTTCTTC
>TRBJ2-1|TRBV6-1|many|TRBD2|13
CASIPLGGTEQFF
TGTGCCAGCATCCCTCTGGGGGGGACGGAGCAGTTCTTC
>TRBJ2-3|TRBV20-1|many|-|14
CSAPHGLGRDTQYF
TGCAGTGCCCCCCACGGGCTCGGACGAGATACGCAGTATTTT
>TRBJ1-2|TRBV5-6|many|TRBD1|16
CASSGTGTGSHYGYTF
TGTGCCAGCAGCGGAACCGGGACAGGGAGCCACTATGGCTACACCTTC
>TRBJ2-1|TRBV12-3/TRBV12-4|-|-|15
CASSFAGNSYNEQFF
TGTGCCAGCAGTTTTGCCGGGAACTCCTACAATGAGCAGTTCTTC
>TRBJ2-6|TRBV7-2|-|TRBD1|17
CASSKPRTGSGANVLTF
TGTGCCAGCAGCAAACCGAGGACAGGGTCTGGGGCCAACGTCCTGACTTTC
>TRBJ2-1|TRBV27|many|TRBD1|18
CASSSYKIPGQGYNEQFF
TGTGCCAGCAGTTCTTACAAGATACCGGGACAGGGCTACAATGAGCAGTTCTTC
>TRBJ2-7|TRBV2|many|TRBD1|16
CASSGSRGRRTYEQYF
TGTGCCAGCAGTGGATCCAGGGGGCGTAGGACCTACGAGCAGTACTTC
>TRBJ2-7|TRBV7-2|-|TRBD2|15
CASSPGLANSYEQYF
TGTGCCAGCAGCCCGGGACTAGCGAATTCCTACGAGCAGTACTTC
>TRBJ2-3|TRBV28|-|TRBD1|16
CASSSPDRGHRDTQYF
TGTGCCAGCAGTTCCCCGGACAGGGGGCATAGAGATACGCAGTATTTT
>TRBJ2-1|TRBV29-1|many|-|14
CSGGRTEVNNEQFF
TGCAGCGGGGGTAGGACAGAGGTTAACAATGAGCAGTTCTTC
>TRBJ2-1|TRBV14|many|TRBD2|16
CASSLSLAGAYNEQFF
TGTGCCAGCAGCCTGTCACTAGCGGGAGCCTACAATGAGCAGTTCTTC
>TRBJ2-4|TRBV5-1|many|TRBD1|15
CASTLKGQGENIQYF
TGCGCCAGCACCCTGAAGGGACAGGGTGAAAACATTCAGTACTTC
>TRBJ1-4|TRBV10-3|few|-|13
CAINQGGGEKLFF
TGTGCCATCAATCAAGGGGGGGGTGAAAAACTGTTTTTT
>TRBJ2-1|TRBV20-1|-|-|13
CSATTPGYNEQFF
TGCAGTGCTACTACCCCAGGTTACAATGAGCAGTTCTTC
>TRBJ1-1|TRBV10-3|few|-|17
CAISESPIPDSYTESFF
TGTGCCATCAGTGAATCACCCATTCCGGACAGTTACACTGAATCTTTCTTT
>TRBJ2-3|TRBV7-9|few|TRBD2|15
CASSLMLAGPDTQYF
TGTGCCAGCAGCTTGATGCTAGCGGGACCAGATACGCAGTATTTT
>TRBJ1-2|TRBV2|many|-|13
CASSTGPNYGYTF
TGTGCCAGCTCGACAGGCCCTAACTATGGCTACACCTTC
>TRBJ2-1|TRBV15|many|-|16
CATSRVEGISPNEQFF
TGTGCCACCAGCAGAGTTGAGGGGATCTCCCCCAATGAGCAGTTCTTC
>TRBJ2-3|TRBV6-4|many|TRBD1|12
CASRDRSDTQYF
TGTGCCAGCAGGGACAGGTCAGATACGCAGTATTTT
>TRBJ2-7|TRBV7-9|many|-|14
CASSLVETAYEQYF
TGTGCCAGCAGCTTAGTGGAGACCGCCTACGAGCAGTACTTC
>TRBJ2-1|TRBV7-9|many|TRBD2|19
CASSFTGLAGGSSYNEQFF
TGTGCCAGCAGTTTCACGGGACTAGCGGGAGGGAGCTCCTACAATGAGCAGTTCTTC